This T cell receptor beta chain was recorded in a study of vaccination effects on CD4 cells after COVID-19. Looking at the study overall: Post-vaccine sample collection fell at a median of 72 days after the second dose.

The germline gives CDR1 LGHDT, CDR2 YNNKEL (reference sequence). This CDR3 has 12 amino acids. V was shortened by 4 bases and J by 6 bases, with 10 bases between the two germline ends. Repertoires were generated with immunoSEQ multiplex PCR, while TCRdb's copy carries only in-frame clones and drops some. This table holds 30,000 to 40,000 clones, approximately 69% found once. As concerns this clone: Its cognate antigen is unknown.

Before sequencing took place, the ViraFEST assay used viral peptide pools to expand antigen-specific CD4+ T cells. With approximately 9 days of culture completed, CD4+ T cells were isolated. Vaccination of participants consisted of two doses of either the BNT162b2 or mRNA-1273 vaccine. Supplemented with 8.5 to 10 IU/ml IL-2 and about 10 ug/ml peptides, about 2 million PBMC per well were kept in culture. On days 3 and 7, fresh IL-2 medium replaced half the medium. The sequencing used CD4+ T cells from PBMCs cultured with SARS-CoV-2 spike peptides, collected after COVID-19 vaccination. J is TRBJ2-7 and V is TRBV3-1 (or the pseudogene TRBV3-2); D unclear. This TCR came from a human donor who received a COVID-19 vaccine. CDR3 nucleotide sequence: TGTGCCAGCAGCCTTGTGGGCTCCGAGCAGTACTTC. Protein sequence: CASSLVGSEQYF.